A single sample is the source of the 15 T cell receptor beta chains below, sequenced in a study of T cell changes during pregnancy in multiple sclerosis. Repertoires were generated with immunoSEQ multiplex PCR, while TCRdb's copy carries only in-frame clones and drops some. The sample comprises about 56,000 clones, about 90% of which are singletons, and roughly 0.2% rests with the top ten. The sample here was CD4+ T cells from peripheral blood mononuclear cells, taken in the second trimester of pregnancy. The receptors shown here come from a female donor with multiple sclerosis, enrolled in a pregnancy study.

The chain has TRBV14 and TRBJ2-1, with TRBD1 identical over 7 bases. V shed 4 bases, J shed 8 bases, and the junction held 11 bases outside the gene matches. Germline values: CDR1 SGHDN, CDR2 FVKESK. The CDR3 extends over 15 amino acids. The CDR3 region is CASSRESHRGYEQFF. The CDR3 bases are TGTGCCAGCAGCCGAGAGTCGCACAGGGGATATGAGCAGTTCTTC.

This clone was detected only a few times. This sequence joins TRBV7-9 and TRBJ2-6, with D uncertain. The CDR3 contains 13 residues. CDR1 is SEHNR and CDR2 is FQNEAQ in the germline V gene (reference sequence). Trimming removed 3 bases at V and 5 bases at J, with 5 bases between. For the CDR3, the DNA is TGTGCCAGCAGCTTGAGCTGGGCCAACGTCCTGACTTTC. Protein product: CASSLSWANVLTF. The whole variable domain, remainder taken from reference TRBV7-9 and TRBJ2-6, is DTGVSQNPRHKITKRGQNVTFRCDPISEHNRLYWYRQTLGQGPEFLTYFQNEAQLEKSRLLSDRFSAERPKGSFSTLEIQRTEQGDSAMYLCASSLSWANVLTFGAGSRLTVL.

The chain employs TRBV6-6 and TRBJ2-1, with D possibly being TRBD2 (5 bases). The CDR3 length is 15 residues. Germline V CDR1 and CDR2: MNHNY, SVGAGI (reference sequence). The V and J ends lost 6 bases and 4 bases respectively, with 16 bases between them. The CDR3, as DNA: TGTGCCAGCAGCCGAAGCGGCGGCCTGTACAATGAGCAGTTCTTC. Translation: CASSRSGGLYNEQFF.

The genes are TRBV7-9 and TRBJ2-1; D is unclear. This CDR3 region has 16 residues. The germline V gene has CDR1 SEHNR and CDR2 FQNEAQ (reference sequence). V was clipped by 5 bases and J by 0 bases, with 14 bases between them. CDR3 bases: TGTGCCAGCAGCCTAAATCTGGCAGGCTCCTACAATGAGCAGTTCTTC. The encoded protein is CASSLNLAGSYNEQFF.

This clone was detected once. The gene calls are TRBV5-1 and TRBJ1-2; weak D call: TRBD1 (6 bases). Germline CDR1 reads SGHRS; CDR2 reads YFSETQ. Trimming removed 4 bases from V and 6 bases from J, with 16 bases in between. This CDR3 region has 14 residues. This chain's CDR3 is CASSPGTGYDGYTF. CDR3 in DNA: TGCGCCAGCAGCCCAGGAACAGGGTATGATGGCTACACCTTC.

This clone was recorded once. The CDR3 sequence: CASSRDYSYEQYF. Written as DNA, the CDR3 is TGTGCCAGCAGCAGGGACTACTCCTACGAGCAGTACTTC. The J gene is TRBJ2-7, the V gene TRBV2; 7 bases are a match to TRBD2. The CDR3 spans 13 residues. CDR1 SNHLY and CDR2 FYNNEI come from the germline V gene. The V segment lost 6 bases and the J segment 0 bases; nucleotides outside the gene matches: 2.

There are a few counts of this clone. This chain joins TRBV19 and TRBJ1-1; tentatively, D is TRBD1 (6 bases). CDR1 is LNHDA and CDR2 is SQIVND in the germline V gene (reference sequence). The CDR3 covers 13 residues. The V and J ends lost 3 bases and 4 bases respectively, with 9 bases between them. CDR3 sequence: CASSITGRTEAFF. The DNA for the CDR3 is TGTGCCAGTAGTATTACAGGGCGCACTGAAGCTTTCTTT.

The rearrangement links TRBV28 to TRBJ2-5; D not resolved. Trimming removed 5 bases at V and 4 bases at J, with 11 bases between. CDR1 MDHEN and CDR2 SYDVKM come from the germline V gene. This CDR3 region has 13 residues. CDR3 in DNA: TGTGCCAGCAGTCCGCCGCCGGGAGAGACCCAGTACTTC. As protein: CASSPPPGETQYF.

The gene calls are TRBV5-6 and TRBJ2-3; 7 nucleotides align to TRBD1. V gave up 2 bases and J gave up 0 bases; unmatched junction bases: 9. Germline-derived CDR1 and CDR2 are SGHDT and YYEEEE. This CDR3 contains 17 residues. CDR3 sequence reads: CASSFAGTDPSTDTQYF. The CDR3 DNA sequence: TGTGCCAGCAGCTTTGCTGGGACAGACCCTAGCACAGATACGCAGTATTTT.

The chain is built from TRBV5-1 and TRBJ2-7; D may be TRBD2 (8 bases). CDR3 length: 16 amino acids. V gave up 4 bases and J gave up 7 bases, with 24 bases separating them. Germline V gene lookup returns CDR1 SGHRS and CDR2 YFSETQ. The CDR3 region has the DNA TGCGCCAGCAGCCGACAGGGTAATAGCGGGAAGGGAGAGCAGTACTTC. It yields the protein CASSRQGNSGKGEQYF.

The genes are TRBV27 and TRBJ1-1; maybe TRBD1 (5 bases). This CDR3 spans 17 amino acids. Looked up from germline, CDR1 is MNHEY and CDR2 is SMNVEV (reference sequence). Trimming took 6 bases from V and 0 from J, leaving 20 bases between them. The CDR3, as DNA: TGTGCCAGCAGCCCTGTATGGGACTCGTCGATGAACACTGAAGCTTTCTTT. Its translation is CASSPVWDSSMNTEAFF.

The chain is built from TRBV29-1 and TRBJ2-7; 7 nucleotides agree with TRBD2. The CDR3 is 13 amino acids. Germline-derived CDR1 and CDR2 are SQVTM and ANQGSEA. Losses at the gene ends were 6 bases for V and 0 bases for J; bases not matched to a gene: 5. The CDR3 loop is CSVGGRSSYEQYF. For the CDR3, the DNA is TGCAGCGTGGGGGGGAGGAGCTCCTACGAGCAGTACTTC.

The chain couples TRBV5-6 to TRBJ1-2; TRBD1 agrees at 8 bases. The CDR3 length is 17 residues. J gave up 4 bases and V 4 bases, and 15 bases lay outside the gene matches. Germline values: CDR1 SGHDT, CDR2 YYEEEE. The CDR3 bases are TGTGCCAGCAGCATCAACCGGGACAGGACCGAGATCTATGGCTACACCTTC. This codes for CASSINRDRTEIYGYTF.

The chain joins TRBV28 to TRBJ2-2, with a tentative D call TRBD1 (6 bases). CDR3 length: 15 amino acids. Trimming pared 2 bases from V and 2 bases from J, leaving 9 bases between. Germline V lookup: CDR1 MDHEN, CDR2 SYDVKM. The CDR3 bases are TGTGCCAGCAGTTTACACAGGGCAAACACCGGGGAGCTGTTTTTT. Translating gives CASSLHRANTGELFF.

J is TRBJ2-1 and V is TRBV4-1; 9 bases are shared with TRBD2. The CDR3 spans 15 residues. Germline CDR1 reads MGHRA; CDR2 reads YSYEKL. Trimming removed 5 bases from V and 7 bases from J; junction bases left unmatched: 9. The CDR3 loop is CASSLVGGRDNEQFF. CDR3 bases: TGCGCCAGCAGCTTGGTGGGCGGGAGGGATAATGAGCAGTTCTTC.